The 16 T cell receptor beta chains below all came from one sample that was sequenced in a study of OX40 agonist ivuxolimab in advanced cancers. Library preparation employed the immunoSEQ multiplex PCR assay. TCRdb retrieved this table from immuneACCESS and kept in-frame rearrangements only. Not all clones are present; in checked studies, unresolved V genes account for under half, and no reason is known for the remainder. Present in this sample are roughly 90,000 clones, roughly nine tenths of which were seen just once. Approximately 9.3% of the sample rests with the top ten. The specimen was CD4+ or CD8+ T cells sorted from blood, collected in a trial of the OX40 agonist ivuxolimab. These receptors all stem from an adult with an advanced solid tumor such as melanoma, head and neck, liver or kidney cancer.

The chain uses TRBV19 and TRBJ2-1; 8 nucleotides align to TRBD2. The CDR3 has 15 residues. J gave up 8 bases and V 5 bases, and 11 bases lay outside the gene matches. Germline CDR1 and CDR2: LNHDA and SQIVND (reference sequence). CDR3 bases: TGTGCCAGTAGTGGGTTCGGGAGGGTCGGGTATGAGCAGTTCTTC. Residues: CASSGFGRVGYEQFF.

This chain joins TRBV11-2 and TRBJ1-1; D is unresolved. This CDR3 comprises 13 residues. V dropped 5 bases and J dropped 2 bases, with 9 bases sitting between them. The V gene's germline CDR1 is SGHAT and CDR2 FQNNGV. The CDR3 sequence: CASSAPGNTEAFF. The CDR3 coding sequence is TGTGCCAGCAGCGCCCCCGGCAACACTGAAGCTTTCTTT. The variable domain in full, with the rest retrieved from reference TRBV11-2 and TRBJ1-1, is EAGVAQSPRYKIIEKRQSVAFWCNPISGHATLYWYQQILGQGPKLLIQFQNNGVVDDSQLPKDRFSAERLKGVDSTLKIQPAKLEDSAVYLCASSAPGNTEAFFGQGTRLTVV.

V usage is TRBV7-6 and J usage is TRBJ2-7, with TRBD1 matching over 7 bases. The CDR3 covers 15 residues. J was trimmed by 7 bases and V by 3 bases; bases with no gene match: 12. Per germline, CDR1 SGHVS and CDR2 FNYEAQ. The CDR3: CASSLGTDWVREQYF. The CDR3 region has the DNA TGTGCCAGCAGCTTGGGGACAGACTGGGTGAGGGAGCAGTACTTC.

The sample holds one count of this clone. The rearrangement links TRBV6-6 to TRBJ1-2, with a tentative D call TRBD1 (6 bases). Germline V lookup: CDR1 MNHNY, CDR2 SVGAGI (reference sequence). V lost 3 bases to trimming and J lost 6 bases, with 8 bases between them. This CDR3 is built from 12 residues. The CDR3 spells CASSYQGNGYTF. Here the CDR3 DNA reads TGTGCCAGCAGTTATCAGGGGAATGGCTACACCTTC.

The chain is built from TRBV5-1 and TRBJ2-7; unclear D gene. This CDR3 is 12 amino acids long. Germline lookup yields CDR1 SGHRS and CDR2 YFSETQ. Trimming shortened V by 4 bases and J by 4 bases, and 9 bases separated the two germline ends. For the CDR3, the DNA is TGCGCCAGCAGCGAGACAAGGTACGAGCAGTACTTC. Protein: CASSETRYEQYF. The entire variable domain, with the rest obtained from reference TRBV5-1 and TRBJ2-7, is as follows: KAGVTQTPRYLIKTRGQQVTLSCSPISGHRSVSWYQQTPGQGLQFLFEYFSETQRNKGNFPGRFSGRQFSNSRSEMNVSTLELGDSALYLCASSETRYEQYFGPGTRLTVT.

The chain is built from TRBV4-1 and TRBJ2-5, with D perhaps matching TRBD2 (5 bases). The V gene's germline CDR1 is MGHRA and CDR2 YSYEKL. This CDR3 has 17 residues. Trimming stripped 5 bases from V and 0 bases from J, with 19 bases between. The CDR3 region is CASSFRLGVVYQETQYF. In nucleotides, the CDR3 is TGCGCCAGCAGCTTCCGCCTGGGAGTGGTGTACCAAGAGACCCAGTACTTC.

The chain has TRBV28 and TRBJ1-5; no reliable D call. The V gene's germline CDR1 is MDHEN and CDR2 SYDVKM. The V gene lost 3 bases and the J gene lost 5 bases, with 5 bases spanning the gap. The CDR3 loop spans 12 amino acids. The CDR3 region has the DNA TGTGCCAGCAGTTTTAGTCATCAGCCCCAGCATTTT. Translated, it gives CASSFSHQPQHF.

The CDR3 DNA sequence: TGTGCCACCCAGCCAGCCACTGAAGCTTTCTTT. Encoded protein: CATQPATEAFF. The rearrangement uses TRBV6-6 and TRBJ1-1; D not certain. V lost 10 bases, J lost 4 bases, and 10 bases lay in between. The CDR3 consists of 11 residues. Germline CDR1 is MNHNY and CDR2 is SVGAGI (reference sequence).

The V call is TRBV6-5, the J call TRBJ2-3; TRBD2 matches 8 bases. The ends lost 5 bases at V and 5 bases at J; junction bases unmatched: 6. CDR3 length equals 14 residues. Germline V lookup: CDR1 MNHEY, CDR2 SVGAGI. The DNA for the CDR3 is TGTGCCAGCAGTCGAGACGGGAGGGAAGATACGCAGTATTTT. Protein: CASSRDGREDTQYF.

The J gene is TRBJ2-7, the V gene TRBV7-8; 9 positions agree with TRBD2. Germline V gives CDR1 SGHVS, CDR2 FQNEAQ. This CDR3 spans 18 amino acids. V trimming: 2 bases; J trimming: 0 bases; junction bases outside the gene matches: 11. The CDR3 here is CASSLRGSGSGFSYEQYF. CDR3 in DNA: TGTGCCAGCAGCTTACGCGGTAGCGGGAGTGGCTTCTCCTACGAGCAGTACTTC. Full variable domain (rest looked up from reference TRBV7-8 and TRBJ2-7): GAGVSQSPRYKVAKRGQDVALRCDPISGHVSLFWYQQALGQGPEFLTYFQNEAQLDKSGLPSDRFFAERPEGSVSTLKIQRTQQEDSAVYLCASSLRGSGSGFSYEQYFGPGTRLTVT.

The rearrangement links TRBV10-3 to TRBJ2-2; 10 bases map to TRBD1. V lost 6 bases to trimming and J lost 5 bases; unmatched junction nucleotides: 6. From germline, CDR1 is ENHRY and CDR2 SYGVKD. This CDR3 spans 15 amino acids. CDR3 in amino acids: CAISGGQGGTGELFF. The CDR3 DNA is TGTGCCATCAGCGGAGGACAGGGGGGAACCGGGGAGCTGTTTTTT.

The chain joins TRBV7-9 to TRBJ2-7; D may be TRBD2 (7 bases). CDR1 and CDR2 from the germline V gene are SEHNR and FQNEAQ (reference sequence). V was pared by 5 bases and J by 3 bases, with 20 bases between. This CDR3 is 16 amino acids long. The CDR3 protein is CASSPVGGAGNYEQYF. CDR3 DNA: TGTGCCAGCAGCCCCGTGGGGGGGGCTGGAAACTACGAGCAGTACTTC.

The J gene is TRBJ1-1, the V gene TRBV2; the D gene is possibly TRBD1 (5 bases). V dropped 2 bases and J dropped 5 bases, with 15 bases sitting between them. From germline, CDR1 is SNHLY and CDR2 FYNNEI. The CDR3 spans 15 residues. The CDR3: CASSESWGDQTEAFF. CDR3 in DNA: TGTGCCAGCAGTGAATCATGGGGGGATCAGACTGAAGCTTTCTTT.

V and J are TRBV29-1 and TRBJ1-5; 7 nucleotides line up with TRBD1. J lost 7 bases, V lost 0 bases, and 9 bases had no gene match. The length of the CDR3 is 15 residues. In germline, CDR1 is SQVTM, CDR2 ANQGSEA. The CDR3 nucleotides are TGCAGCGTTGAAGATGGGACAGAGGTCGGGCAGCCCCAGCATTTT. Protein sequence: CSVEDGTEVGQPQHF.

The table lists this clone with a few counts. The rearrangement joins TRBV6-1 to TRBJ2-3; 10 nucleotides match TRBD2. V lost 4 bases and J lost 1; bases outside the gene matches: 5. Germline V lookup: CDR1 MNHNS, CDR2 SASEGT. The CDR3 runs 16 residues. The DNA for the CDR3 is TGTGCCAGCAGTGTCGGACTAGCGGACGGCACAGATACGCAGTATTTT. Its protein is CASSVGLADGTDTQYF.

V gene TRBV4-2 combines with J gene TRBJ2-1, with a weak D call TRBD1 (6 bases). CDR1 and CDR2 (germline): LGHNA, YNFKEQ. V dropped 0 bases and J dropped 4 bases, with 16 bases sitting between them. The CDR3 length is 17 residues. In DNA, the CDR3 is TGTGCCAGCAGCCAAGATATTCCAGGGGTTATTTACAATGAGCAGTTCTTC. Protein product: CASSQDIPGVIYNEQFF.